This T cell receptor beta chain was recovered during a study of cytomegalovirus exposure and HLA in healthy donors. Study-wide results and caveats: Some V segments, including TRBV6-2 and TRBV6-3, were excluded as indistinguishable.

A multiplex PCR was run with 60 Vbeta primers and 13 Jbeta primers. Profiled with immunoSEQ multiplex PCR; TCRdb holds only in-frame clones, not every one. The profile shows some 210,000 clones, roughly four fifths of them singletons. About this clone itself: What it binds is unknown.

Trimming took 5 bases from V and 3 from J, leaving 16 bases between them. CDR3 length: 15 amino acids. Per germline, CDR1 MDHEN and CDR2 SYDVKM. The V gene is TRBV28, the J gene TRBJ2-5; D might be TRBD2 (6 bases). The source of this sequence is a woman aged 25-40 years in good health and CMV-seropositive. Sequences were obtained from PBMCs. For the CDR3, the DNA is TGTGCCAGCAGTCCCCGTGGGGGAGGTAAAGAGACCCAGTACTTC. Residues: CASSPRGGGKETQYF.